The clone carrying this T cell receptor (beta chain) was seen repeatedly, ten times or more. The antigen is unknown. TCRdb processed the 5' RACE reads anew with MiXCR; each CDR3 protein has one entry. The sample shows approximately 150,000 distinct CDR3 sequences, approximately 9.7% of them seen only once. CDR1 and CDR2 (germline): SGHTA, FQGNSA. V lost 3 bases to trimming and J lost 3 bases; unmatched junction nucleotides: 4. This CDR3 contains 14 residues. This entry comes from a study of T cells after yellow fever vaccination. General study results and limits: Some clonotypes were seen in both the CD4 and the CD8 compartments. These made up a small share and likely arose from convergent recombination.

The specimen was CD8+ T cells sorted from PBMCs, collected 45 days after the yellow fever booster vaccination. V is TRBV7-2 and J is TRBJ2-7; 8 bases match TRBD2. This TCR was sampled from a man aged 18 to 30 who received the YFV17D yellow fever vaccine. CDR3 sequence: CASSFSSGSYEQYF. CDR3 nucleotides: TGTGCCAGCAGCTTTTCGAGCGGGAGCTACGAGCAGTACTTC.